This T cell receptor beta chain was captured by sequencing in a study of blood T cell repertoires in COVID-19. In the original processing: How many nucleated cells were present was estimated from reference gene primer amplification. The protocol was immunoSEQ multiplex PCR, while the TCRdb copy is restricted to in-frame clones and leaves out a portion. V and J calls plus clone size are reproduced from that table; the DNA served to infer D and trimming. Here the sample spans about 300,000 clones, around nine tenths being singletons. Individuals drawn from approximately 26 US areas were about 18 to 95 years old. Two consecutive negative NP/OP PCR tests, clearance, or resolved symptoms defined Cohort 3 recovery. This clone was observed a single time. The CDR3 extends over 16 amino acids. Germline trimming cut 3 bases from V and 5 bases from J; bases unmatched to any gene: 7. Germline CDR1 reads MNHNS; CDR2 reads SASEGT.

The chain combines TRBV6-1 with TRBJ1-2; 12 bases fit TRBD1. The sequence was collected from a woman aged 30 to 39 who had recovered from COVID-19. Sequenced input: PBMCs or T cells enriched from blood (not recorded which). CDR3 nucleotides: TGTGCCAGCAGTGACCCGGGACAGGGGGCAGGATATGGCTACACCTTC. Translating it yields CASSDPGQGAGYGYTF.